This TCR beta chain originates from a study of T-cell reconstitution after alpha-beta-depleted transplantation in children. The V gene lost 7 bases and the J gene lost 6 bases, with 21 bases spanning the gap. CDR1 SNHLY and CDR2 FYNNEI come from the germline V gene. The CDR3 has 15 residues. Preparation of the TCRbeta library used unique molecular identifiers. In TCRdb, the PCR reads were re-called with MiXCR into one record per CDR3 protein. The sample records some 500,000 distinct CDR3 sequences, about 18% being singletons. The sample holds a few counts of this clonotype. The V gene is TRBV2, the J gene TRBJ1-2; perhaps TRBD1 as D (6 bases). The TCR originated in a human donor who donated a stem cell graft to a child with acute lymphoblastic leukemia. Material: PBMCs from the stem cell graft donor, obtained from the stem cell graft. CDR3 residues: CASTQGMMEYNGYTF. Written as DNA, the CDR3 is TGTGCCAGCACCCAGGGGATGATGGAGTATAATGGCTACACCTTC.